In this sample, the clone carrying this TCR beta chain turned up a few times. The antigen remains undetermined. The source of the sample is a study of graft-versus-host responses after intestinal transplantation. The wider study: Anti-thymocyte globulin served as induction for all recipients, who then took tacrolimus and steroids for approximately three years.

Some clones are missing from TCRdb's copy, which holds only in-frame ones; the method was immunoSEQ multiplex PCR. The profile shows more than 60,000 clones, 90% of them singletons. The source of this sequence is a human donor who received an intestinal transplant. The sequences come from unstimulated CD8+ T cells sorted from spleen or lymph node cells, collected before intestinal transplant.

In DNA, the CDR3 is TGTGCCAGCAGCCCCAGGGGCCGTGGCTATGGCTACACCTTC. Its protein product is CASSPRGRGYGYTF. The chain employs TRBV5-6 and TRBJ1-2, with D perhaps matching TRBD1 (6 bases). CDR1 and CDR2 from the germline V gene are SGHDT and YYEEEE. This CDR3 has 14 residues. The V end lost 4 bases, the J end lost 4 bases, and 14 bases lay between the germline ends. The full variable domain, completed using reference TRBV5-6 and TRBJ1-2, is DAGVTQSPTHLIKTRGQQVTLRCSPKSGHDTVSWYQQALGQGPQFIFQYYEEEERQRGNFPDRFSGHQFPNYSSELNVNALLLGDSALYLCASSPRGRGYGYTFGSGTRLTVV.